These 32 T cell receptor beta chains share one sample of origin, sequenced in a study of T-cell memory formation after mild COVID-19. MiXCR, applied by TCRdb to the 5' RACE reads, yields one record per CDR3 protein. The sample consists of 40,000 or so distinct CDR3 sequences, around 6.1% of them appearing once. Input material: PBMCs or a T cell subset sorted from them (not recorded which). The source of these receptors is an adult who had mild COVID-19 (a few samples of this study predate the infection). Cell type and time point are not known.

In DNA, the CDR3 is TGTGCCAGCAGCGAGACAGGGTCCAGCAATCAGCCCCAGCATTTT. The encoded protein is CASSETGSSNQPQHF. V is TRBV3-1 and J is TRBJ1-5, with 7 bases that match TRBD1. The CDR3 has 15 amino acids. The V segment lost 5 bases and the J segment 1 base; nucleotides outside the gene matches: 5. Germline CDR1 reads LGHDT; CDR2 reads YNNKEL (reference sequence).

The sample holds many counts of this clonotype. The chain employs TRBV6-1 and TRBJ1-5, with unresolved D. The CDR3 is 11 residues long. Looked up from germline, CDR1 is MNHNS and CDR2 is SASEGT. Trimming shortened V by 6 bases and J by 4 bases, and 4 bases separated the two germline ends. DNA for the CDR3: TGTGCCAGCAGAGAAAATCAGCCCCAGCATTTT. This codes for CASRENQPQHF.

Many counts were recorded for this clonotype. The V gene is TRBV19, the J gene TRBJ1-5; perhaps TRBD1 as D (6 bases). Germline V gene lookup returns CDR1 LNHDA and CDR2 SQIVND (reference sequence). CDR3 size: 14 residues. V was cut by 10 bases and J by 0 bases, with 13 bases left in between. CDR3 sequence reads: CAIGTTYSNQPQHF. In DNA, the CDR3 is TGTGCCATAGGGACAACCTATAGCAATCAGCCCCAGCATTTT.

This clonotype was picked up many times. CDR3 DNA sequence: TGTGCCAGCAGTTACTCGAGCAGAAACTATGGCTACACCTTC. It is translated as CASSYSSRNYGYTF. V usage is TRBV6-5 and J usage is TRBJ1-2; D is unresolved. The CDR3 consists of 14 residues. V dropped 0 bases and J dropped 2 bases, with 7 bases sitting between them. Germline assignment: CDR1 MNHEY and CDR2 SVGAGI.

This clonotype was observed a handful of times. The V call is TRBV15, the J call TRBJ1-2; D call uncertain. V lost 0 bases to trimming and J lost 4 bases, with 15 bases between them. The CDR3 covers 16 residues. Germline CDR1 reads LNHNV; CDR2 reads YYDKDF (reference sequence). CDR3 nucleotide sequence: TGTGCCACCAGCAGAGATGCGCCCCTTGCCGCCTATGGCTACACCTTC. This translates into CATSRDAPLAAYGYTF.

This clonotype was seen at least ten times. The gene calls are TRBV5-1 and TRBJ1-1; the D gene is possibly TRBD1 (6 bases). In germline, CDR1 is SGHRS, CDR2 YFSETQ. The V end was cut by 5 bases, the J end by 8 bases, with 13 bases between. This CDR3 has 12 amino acids. The chain's CDR3 is CASSKVGTEAFF. CDR3 DNA: TGCGCCAGCAGTAAGGTAGGGACAGAAGCTTTCTTT. Full variable domain (rest looked up from reference TRBV5-1 and TRBJ1-1): KAGVTQTPRYLIKTRGQQVTLSCSPISGHRSVSWYQQTPGQGLQFLFEYFSETQRNKGNFPGRFSGRQFSNSRSEMNVSTLELGDSALYLCASSKVGTEAFFGQGTRLTVV.

This clonotype was seen ten or more times. The chain joins TRBV4-1 to TRBJ2-2, with TRBD1 matching 10 bases. CDR3 length equals 15 residues. Trimming cost V 2 bases and J 6 bases; bases outside gene matches: 3. Germline CDR1 and CDR2: MGHRA and YSYEKL. CDR3 DNA: TGCGCCAGCAGCCAACCTGGACAGGGGGCCGGGGAGCTGTTTTTT. Residues: CASSQPGQGAGELFF.

This chain links TRBV5-4 with TRBJ1-6, with D tentatively TRBD1 (6 bases). Germline V gives CDR1 SGHNT, CDR2 YYREEE (reference sequence). CDR3 length: 16 amino acids. V lost 4 bases, J lost 2 bases, and 13 bases lay in between. The CDR3 DNA reads as TGTGCCAGCAGCATTCAAGGGGGAACCTATAATTCACCCCTCCACTTT. Translation gives CASSIQGGTYNSPLHF. Full variable domain (rest looked up from reference TRBV5-4 and TRBJ1-6): ETGVTQSPTHLIKTRGQQVTLRCSSQSGHNTVSWYQQALGQGPQFIFQYYREEENGRGNFPPRFSGLQFPNYSSELNVNALELDDSALYLCASSIQGGTYNSPLHFGNGTRLTVT.

In this sample, this clonotype turned up many times. This rearrangement joins TRBV12-3 or TRBV12-4 to TRBJ2-1; no clear D. The V gene lost 4 bases and the J gene lost 7 bases, with 14 bases spanning the gap. The CDR3 covers 14 residues. The CDR3 region is CASSYRAEANEQFF. The CDR3 DNA sequence: TGTGCCAGCAGTTACCGGGCCGAGGCGAATGAGCAGTTCTTC.

The table lists this clonotype with many counts. The chain links TRBV3-1 to TRBJ1-6; 7 nucleotides line up with TRBD1. The CDR3 totals 15 residues. V lost 6 bases and J lost 6; bases outside the gene matches: 8. Germline V gene sequence: CDR1 LGHDT, CDR2 YNNKEL (reference sequence). DNA for the CDR3: TGTGCCAGCAGACCTCCGGGACAGCTTAATTCACCCCTCCACTTT. Its translation: CASRPPGQLNSPLHF.

This clonotype was counted at least ten times. The chain couples TRBV7-3 to TRBJ1-1; 7 nucleotides match TRBD1. V trimming: 4 bases; J trimming: 3 bases; junction bases outside the gene matches: 5. This CDR3 comprises 14 residues. CDR1 and CDR2 (germline): SGHTA, FQGTGA. CDR3 region: CASSSRGADTEAFF. As DNA, the CDR3 is TGTGCCAGCAGCTCCAGGGGGGCCGACACTGAAGCTTTCTTT.

This clonotype was observed many times. The gene calls are TRBV27 and TRBJ2-7; TRBD1 matches at 10 bases. J was trimmed by 4 bases and V by 3 bases; bases with no gene match: 6. The CDR3 is 15 residues long. CDR1 is MNHEY and CDR2 is SMNVEV in the germline V gene (reference sequence). The DNA of the CDR3 is TGTGCCAGCAGTTTCACCGGGACAGGGGCTTACGAGCAGTACTTC. Translating gives CASSFTGTGAYEQYF.

There are many counts of this clonotype. J is TRBJ2-2 and V is TRBV29-1, with a weak D call TRBD2 (5 bases). Germline V lookup: CDR1 SQVTM, CDR2 ANQGSEA. The CDR3 length is 13 residues. V was trimmed by 5 bases and J by 1 base, leaving 8 bases between them. The CDR3 DNA reads as TGCAGCGTTTCCGGGGAGAACACCGGGGAGCTGTTTTTT. It is translated as CSVSGENTGELFF.

Many counts were recorded for this clonotype. V usage is TRBV7-9 and J usage is TRBJ1-4, with unresolved D. The CDR3 extends over 15 amino acids. V was cut by 0 bases and J by 8 bases, with 13 bases left in between. Germline values: CDR1 SEHNR, CDR2 FQNEAQ (reference sequence). The CDR3 sequence: CASSLATSQREKLFF. The CDR3 coding sequence is TGTGCCAGCAGCTTAGCGACGAGCCAAAGGGAAAAACTGTTTTTT.

This clonotype was picked up many times. The chain couples TRBV6-2 or TRBV6-3 to TRBJ2-3; 7 bases map to TRBD1. CDR3 length: 15 amino acids. Germline CDR1 and CDR2: MNHEY and SVGEGT. After removal of 6 bases from V and 2 bases from J, the junction contained 8 bases not matched to a gene. The CDR3 sequence: CASRSDRELTDTQYF. The CDR3 region has the DNA TGTGCCAGCAGATCAGACAGGGAGCTCACAGATACGCAGTATTTT.

This clonotype came up many times. This chain joins TRBV11-2 and TRBJ2-7; 7 bases align to TRBD2. Per germline, CDR1 SGHAT and CDR2 FQNNGV. This CDR3 region has 14 residues. V shed 3 bases and J 0 bases; nucleotides not matched to a gene: 2. CDR3 region: CASSFTSASYEQYF. CDR3 sequence (DNA): TGTGCCAGCAGCTTTACTAGCGCCTCCTACGAGCAGTACTTC.

J is TRBJ2-7 and V is TRBV18; D is perhaps TRBD2 (7 bases). The CDR3 is 15 residues long. Germline V lookup: CDR1 KGHSH, CDR2 LQKENI. Trimming cost V 6 bases and J 5 bases, with 20 bases left between them. The CDR3 region is CASSPRDGGADEQYF. In nucleotides, the CDR3 is TGTGCCAGCTCCCCCAGGGATGGGGGGGCGGACGAGCAGTACTTC.

This clonotype was picked up a small number of times. The genes are TRBV30 and TRBJ2-1, with no clear D. The germline CDR1 and CDR2 sequences are GTSNPN and SVGIG (reference sequence). Trimming took off 0 bases at V and 5 bases at J, with 17 bases between the two ends. The CDR3 consists of 16 residues. The CDR3 DNA reads as TGTGCCTGGAGTGTAAGAGGTCTCTTCCGAAACAATGAGCAGTTCTTC. Translated, it gives CAWSVRGLFRNNEQFF.

The rearrangement joins TRBV11-2 to TRBJ2-3; 8 positions match TRBD2. The trim removed 4 bases at V and 5 bases at J, leaving 8 bases unmatched. Germline CDR1 is SGHAT and CDR2 is FQNNGV. The CDR3 length is 15 residues. This CDR3 is CASSSLGGAGDTQYF. The CDR3 coding sequence is TGTGCCAGCAGCTCTCTCGGGGGGGCCGGAGATACGCAGTATTTT.

This clonotype was detected a few times. The chain is built from TRBV28 and TRBJ1-2, with 8 nucleotides matching TRBD1. This CDR3 contains 16 residues. Germline CDR1 reads MDHEN; CDR2 reads SYDVKM. V gave up 6 bases and J gave up 8 bases; unmatched junction bases: 17. CDR3 sequence: CASRLSIQTGALGYTF. CDR3 sequence (DNA): TGTGCCAGCAGGTTGTCTATCCAGACAGGGGCTTTGGGCTACACCTTC.

This chain joins TRBV20-1 and TRBJ2-1; D is possibly TRBD2 (5 bases). The CDR3 is 13 residues long. V lost 7 bases and J 12 bases, leaving 22 bases between the germline ends. Germline values: CDR1 DFQATT, CDR2 SNEGSKA (reference sequence). The CDR3 is CSDAPSAGWAQFF. In nucleotides, the CDR3 is TGCAGTGATGCCCCAAGTGCGGGCTGGGCGCAGTTCTTC.

This clonotype was detected only a few times. This chain joins TRBV15 and TRBJ1-5; no firm D call. Per the germline V gene, CDR1 is LNHNV and CDR2 is YYDKDF (reference sequence). Between the trimmed V and J ends, which lost 1 base and 2 bases, there was a span of 0 bases. The CDR3 runs 12 residues. The CDR3 DNA reads TGTGCCACCAGCAGAGGCAATCAGCCCCAGCATTTT. Translating gives CATSRGNQPQHF.

Many counts were recorded for this clonotype. This chain links TRBV18 with TRBJ2-1; 9 nucleotides align to TRBD1. The V gene end was trimmed by 4 bases and the J gene end by 6 bases; junction bases not matched to a gene: 7. The CDR3 has 15 residues. Germline V gene lookup returns CDR1 KGHSH and CDR2 LQKENI. For the CDR3, the DNA is TGTGCCAGCTCACAGGGGGGACAGGGCCCCAATGAGCAGTTCTTC. It codes for CASSQGGQGPNEQFF.

At least ten counts were recorded for this clonotype. This chain joins TRBV9 and TRBJ2-5; D possibly corresponds to TRBD2 (5 bases). Germline CDR1 and CDR2: SGDLS and YYNGEE. The CDR3 totals 15 residues. The germline V and J ends were trimmed by 0 bases and 4 bases, with 13 bases remaining between them. This chain's CDR3 is CASSVAPGSIETQYF. The CDR3 region has the DNA TGTGCCAGCAGCGTAGCTCCGGGGAGCATAGAGACCCAGTACTTC.

CDR3 nucleotides: TGTGCCAGCAGACCCCACGGGGGAGACTATGGCTACACCTTC. Its translation is CASRPHGGDYGYTF. The chain carries TRBV3-1 and TRBJ1-2, with a tentative D call TRBD1 (5 bases). Deletions cut 6 bases from V and 3 bases from J, with 14 bases between. From germline, CDR1 is LGHDT and CDR2 YNNKEL (reference sequence). The CDR3 contains 14 residues.

The chain joins TRBV4-1 to TRBJ2-5, with 9 bases fitting TRBD2. The length of the CDR3 is 16 residues. The J segment lost 5 bases and the V segment lost 0 bases, leaving 7 bases of the junction unmatched. Germline V gives CDR1 MGHRA, CDR2 YSYEKL. In nucleotides, the CDR3 is TGCGCCAGCAGCCAAGATCTCGGGACTAGCAGGGAGACCCAGTACTTC. It is translated as CASSQDLGTSRETQYF.

A few counts support this clonotype. The rearrangement joins TRBV7-2 to TRBJ2-3; D is unresolved. Trimming removed 4 bases at V and 3 bases at J, with 11 bases between. The CDR3 loop spans 14 amino acids. Germline CDR1 and CDR2: SGHTA and FQGNSA. CDR3 amino acids: CASSSNGRTDTQYF. The CDR3 DNA is TGTGCCAGCAGCTCAAATGGGCGGACAGATACGCAGTATTTT. The full variable domain, rest sourced from reference TRBV7-2 and TRBJ2-3, is GAGVSQSPSNKVTEKGKDVELRCDPISGHTALYWYRQSLGQGLEFLIYFQGNSAPDKSGLPSDRFSAERTGGSVSTLTIQRTQQEDSAVYLCASSSNGRTDTQYFGPGTRLTVL.

A few counts support this clonotype. This chain joins TRBV7-9 and TRBJ2-5; tentative D call: TRBD1 (5 bases). V gave up 4 bases and J gave up 5 bases, with 17 bases separating them. The CDR3 loop spans 15 amino acids. Germline V gives CDR1 SEHNR, CDR2 FQNEAQ (reference sequence). CDR3: CASSSPTAGRETQYF. CDR3 coding DNA: TGTGCCAGCAGCTCTCCGACAGCCGGTCGGGAGACCCAGTACTTC. The full variable domain, its missing parts supplied by reference TRBV7-9 and TRBJ2-5, is DTGVSQNPRHKITKRGQNVTFRCDPISEHNRLYWYRQTLGQGPEFLTYFQNEAQLEKSRLLSDRFSAERPKGSFSTLEIQRTEQGDSAMYLCASSSPTAGRETQYFGPGTRLLVL.

This clonotype was seen a handful of times. The rearrangement joins TRBV9 to TRBJ2-3; D is ambiguous. The V gene's germline CDR1 is SGDLS and CDR2 YYNGEE. This CDR3 has 14 amino acids. V lost 0 bases and J 7 bases, leaving 12 bases between the germline ends. The CDR3 bases are TGTGCCAGCAGCGTAGCAGGTCCCACGAATACGCAGTATTTT. Translating it yields CASSVAGPTNTQYF.

This clonotype showed up just a few times. At one end, the junction sequence differs from germline, possibly due to a read error. The chain couples TRBV7-7 to TRBJ1-1; D is undetermined. The CDR3 extends over 13 amino acids. Germline V lookup: CDR1 SSHAT, CDR2 FNYEAQ (reference sequence). CDR3 in amino acids: CASSFEGSTEAFF. CDR3 DNA sequence: TGTGCTAGCAGCTTCGAAGGGAGCACTGAAGCTTTCTTT.

This clonotype was seen ten or more times. This chain joins TRBV7-3 and TRBJ2-1; TRBD1 or TRBD2 may be the D gene (5 bases each). Trimming took off 4 bases at V and 11 bases at J, with 15 bases between the two ends. CDR1 and CDR2 from the germline V gene are SGHTA and FQGTGA. The CDR3 consists of 13 residues. The CDR3 region has the DNA TGTGCCAGCAGCTCTTCCCCCCGGGACCAGCAGTTCTTC. Translation: CASSSSPRDQQFF.

This clonotype was seen many times. V usage is TRBV28 and J usage is TRBJ1-1, with D perhaps TRBD1 (6 bases). The CDR3 contains 13 residues. Trimming pared 7 bases from V and 4 bases from J, leaving 13 bases between. Germline V gives CDR1 MDHEN, CDR2 SYDVKM. The CDR3, as DNA: TGTGCCAGCACGATGGGGGGCGGCACTGAAGCTTTCTTT. This translates into CASTMGGGTEAFF.